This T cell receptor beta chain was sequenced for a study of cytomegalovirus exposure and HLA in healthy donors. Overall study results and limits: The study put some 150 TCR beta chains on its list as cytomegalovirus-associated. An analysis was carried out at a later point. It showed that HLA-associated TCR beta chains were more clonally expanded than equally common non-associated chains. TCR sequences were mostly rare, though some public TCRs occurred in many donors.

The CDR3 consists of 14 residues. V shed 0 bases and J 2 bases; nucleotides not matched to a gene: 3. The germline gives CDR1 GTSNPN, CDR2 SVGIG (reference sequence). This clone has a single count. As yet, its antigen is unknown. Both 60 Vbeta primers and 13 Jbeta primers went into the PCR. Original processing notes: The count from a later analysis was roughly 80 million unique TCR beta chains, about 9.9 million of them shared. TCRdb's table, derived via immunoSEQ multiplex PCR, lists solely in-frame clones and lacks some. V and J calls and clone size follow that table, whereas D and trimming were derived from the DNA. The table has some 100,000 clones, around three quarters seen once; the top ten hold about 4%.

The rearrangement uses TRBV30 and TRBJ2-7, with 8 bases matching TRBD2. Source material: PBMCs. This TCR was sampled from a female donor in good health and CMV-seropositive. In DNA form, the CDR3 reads TGTGCCTGGAGTGTAGCGGGGGAAACCTACGAGCAGTACTTC. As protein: CAWSVAGETYEQYF.